What follows describes a single TCR beta chain. Its matching antigen is unknown. This sample was included in a study of cytomegalovirus exposure and HLA in healthy donors. This CDR3 is 19 amino acids long. The germline V gene encodes CDR1 SGHAT and CDR2 FQNNGV. Trimming at V came to 1 base and at J to 5 bases, leaving 13 bases not matched to a gene. The PCR used 60 Vbeta and 13 Jbeta primers. Libraries were prepared by immunoSEQ multiplex PCR; TCRdb keeps only in-frame clonotypes and omits some of them. Of over 150,000 clones in the sample, approximately 82% were seen once. Study-wide results and caveats: Per a later analysis, 15,000 to 20,000 TCR beta sequences showed association with HLA alleles at 0.05 false discovery rate.

This receptor was identified in a male donor in good health and CMV-seropositive. Sequenced sample: PBMCs. The rearrangement uses TRBV11-2 and TRBJ2-2, with 10 nucleotides matching TRBD1. Here the CDR3 DNA reads TGTGCCAGCAGCTTAGGGGACAGGGGTCGGGTGTGGTGGACCGGGGAGCTGTTTTTT. Translated, it gives CASSLGDRGRVWWTGELFF. The complete variable domain, with remaining parts taken from reference TRBV11-2 and TRBJ2-2, reads EAGVAQSPRYKIIEKRQSVAFWCNPISGHATLYWYQQILGQGPKLLIQFQNNGVVDDSQLPKDRFSAERLKGVDSTLKIQPAKLEDSAVYLCASSLGDRGRVWWTGELFFGEGSRLTVL.